This T cell receptor (beta chain) was captured by sequencing in a study of T cell responses to AZD1222 COVID-19 vaccine. Study conclusions and caveats: Seropositive AZD1222 recipients at baseline numbered only five to seven.

Regarding this clone: Its cognate antigen is unknown.

Method: immunoSEQ multiplex PCR; TCRdb's copy keeps in-frame clones and lacks some. Of 100,000 to 150,000 clones detected, 80% to 90% appear once; the ten largest clones hold 9% to 9.5%. CDR1 is MNHNY, CDR2 SVGAGI, per germline (reference sequence). This CDR3 is built from 16 residues. The V gene lost 2 bases and the J gene lost 5 bases, with 16 bases spanning the gap. The receptor's source is an adult in good health. The chain links TRBV6-6 to TRBJ2-1; D unclear. The source was peripheral blood, collected on day 0 of AZD1222 vaccination. CDR3 in DNA: TGTGCCAGCAGTTACAATCACTTTCCGATTAACAATGAGCAGTTCTTC. Encoded protein: CASSYNHFPINNEQFF.